One sample yielded the 4 T cell receptor beta chains listed below, sequenced in a study of T cell responses to AZD1222 COVID-19 vaccine. TCRdb keeps only in-frame clones here, not all; method: immunoSEQ multiplex PCR. Of around 94,000 clones in the sample, 88% were seen once. The sample was peripheral blood, taken on day 0 of AZD1222 vaccination. The receptors were sampled from an adult in good health.

V gene TRBV7-8 combines with J gene TRBJ1-1; D might be TRBD1 (5 bases). CDR1 and CDR2 (germline): SGHVS, FQNEAQ. Trimming cost V 3 bases and J 1 base, with 9 bases left between them. The CDR3 length is 14 residues. The CDR3 region has the DNA TGTGCCAGCAGCTTCTCCACAGGGAACACTGAAGCTTTCTTT. Translation gives CASSFSTGNTEAFF.

The gene calls are TRBV9 and TRBJ2-7; 8 nucleotides align to TRBD2. The CDR3 consists of 15 residues. Germline lookup yields CDR1 SGDLS and CDR2 YYNGEE. The V and J ends lost 0 bases and 3 bases, in that order; junction bases with no gene match: 5. This chain's CDR3 is CASSVASGSYYEQYF. Written as DNA, the CDR3 is TGTGCCAGCAGCGTAGCTAGCGGGTCATACTACGAGCAGTACTTC.

V and J are TRBV7-6 and TRBJ1-4, with D perhaps matching TRBD1 (5 bases). The CDR3 loop spans 15 amino acids. Per the germline V gene, CDR1 is SGHVS and CDR2 is FNYEAQ. V was shortened by 5 bases and J by 4 bases, with 14 bases between the two germline ends. The CDR3 protein is CASSPRGGYNEKLFF. DNA for the CDR3: TGTGCCAGCAGCCCTCGCGGGGGATATAATGAAAAACTGTTTTTT.

The V call is TRBV10-3, the J call TRBJ2-7; D is uncertain. Germline-derived CDR1 and CDR2 are ENHRY and SYGVKD. Between the trimmed V and J ends, which lost 1 base and 5 bases, there was a span of 3 bases. The CDR3 is 11 residues long. CDR3 amino acids: CAISELDEQYF. The CDR3 nucleotides are TGTGCCATCAGTGAGTTGGACGAGCAGTACTTC.